The 30 T cell receptor beta chains in this list originate from one sample, sequenced in a study of tumor-infiltrating lymphocytes in primary liver carcinoma. RNA and DNA were co-extracted from approximately 20-30 mg of unsorted bulk tissue. The investigators made TCR beta cDNA from 400 to 550 ng total RNA, using a constant-region primer. Library construction for TCR beta comprised three nested multiplex PCR rounds performed with slightly modified ARM-PCR. TRBV1-TRBV30 forward primers paired with a C-beta reverse primer drove the first two PCR rounds, about 9 cycles each. TCRdb reprocessed the multiplex PCR reads with MiXCR, giving one entry per CDR3 protein. The table shows about 64,000 distinct CDR3 sequences, with about two thirds occurring only once. The source material was liver tumor tissue from sampling region 4. Subset denoted: tumor region T4, right-lateral pole. These receptors were collected from a man aged 35-49 years with primary liver carcinoma and hepatitis B virus infection.

This clonotype was counted many times. The gene calls are TRBV6-1 and TRBJ2-7, with 7 bases lining up with TRBD2. The V segment lost 1 base and the J segment 4 bases; nucleotides outside the gene matches: 13. This CDR3 is 17 amino acids long. Germline-derived CDR1 and CDR2 are MNHNS and SASEGT. The DNA of the CDR3 is TGTGCCAGCAGTGAAGGGGCCGGCGGGGGTAACGTGTACGAGCAGTACTTC. Translation gives CASSEGAGGGNVYEQYF.

About this clonotype itself: The CDR3 does not end in the conserved phenylalanine or tryptophan, so this is likely a read error. This sequence joins TRBV11-2 and TRBJ2-5; D is undetermined. Germline V gene sequence: CDR1 SGHAT, CDR2 FQNNGV. This CDR3 is 13 amino acids long. This chain's CDR3 is CASSLVVEETQYS. CDR3 nucleotide sequence: TGTGCCAGTAGCTTAGTTGTGGAAGAGACCCAGTACTCC.

This clonotype was seen once. Relative to the germline gene, one junction end is altered; a read error may explain this. The V gene is TRBV29-1, the J gene TRBJ2-1, with D perhaps TRBD1 (7 bases). This CDR3 is 14 amino acids long. CDR1 SQVTM and CDR2 ANQGSEA come from the germline V gene. CDR3 nucleotide sequence: TGCAGCGTTCCTAGGACAGGAGGGTTTAATGGGCAGCTCTTC. Its protein product is CSVPRTGGFNGQLF.

The chain carries TRBV29-1 and TRBJ2-3, with D perhaps matching TRBD2 (6 bases). Germline CDR1 SQVTM, CDR2 ANQGSEA. V dropped 3 bases and J dropped 5 bases, with 18 bases sitting between them. The CDR3 covers 15 residues. CDR3 protein: CSVEGGACIIDTQYF. The CDR3 DNA sequence: TGCAGCGTTGAGGGCGGGGCCTGCATCATAGATACGCAGTATTTT.

With respect to this clonotype: A single base separates this from a much larger clone, so it may be a read error. J is TRBJ1-2 and V is TRBV7-8; perhaps TRBD1 as D (5 bases). The germline V gene has CDR1 SGHVS and CDR2 FQNEAQ. CDR3 length: 15 residues. Trimming stripped 1 base from V and 3 bases from J, with 12 bases between. CDR3 nucleotides: TGTGCCAGCAGCTTAGTAGTGGGGCGCGACTATGGCTACACCTTC. It specifies CASSLVVGRDYGYTF.

This chain links TRBV6-2 or TRBV6-3 with TRBJ2-2, with D perhaps matching TRBD1 (6 bases). Germline V lookup: CDR1 MNHEY, CDR2 SVGEGT. Trimming removed 6 bases at V and 7 bases at J, with 18 bases between. There are 15 residues in the CDR3. CDR3 protein: CASREGGVGHGELFF. Written as DNA, the CDR3 is TGTGCCAGCAGAGAAGGGGGAGTAGGGCACGGGGAGCTGTTTTTT.

About this clonotype itself: This is likely a read error, given that the CDR3 carries no conserved phenylalanine or tryptophan at its end. The chain combines TRBV29-1 with TRBJ2-7; TRBD1 might be the D (6 bases). The CDR3 length is 15 residues. Germline-derived CDR1 and CDR2 are SQVTM and ANQGSEA. The CDR3 coding sequence is TGTAGCGCCAAGGGGGTACGGGATTCCCCCTACGAGCAGTACTTA. It translates to CSAKGVRDSPYEQYL.

Worth noting for this clonotype: Its ends do not fully match the called genes, so a read error is possible. The J gene is TRBJ2-1, the V gene TRBV11-2; 9 nucleotides agree with TRBD2. This CDR3 spans 15 amino acids. CDR1 SGHAT and CDR2 FQNNGV come from the germline V gene. The CDR3 DNA reads as TGCGCCAGCAGCGTGGGCGGGAGGGCCGACAATGGGCAGTTCTTC. Encoded protein: CASSVGGRADNGQFF.

The CDR3 spells CASNTGTGRSEQYF. The CDR3 DNA reads as TGTGCCAGCAACACCGGGACAGGTCGATCCGAGCAGTACTTC. The rearrangement joins TRBV6-1 to TRBJ2-7; 8 bases agree with TRBD1. CDR3 length: 14 amino acids. Trimming removed 7 bases from V and 6 bases from J; junction bases left unmatched: 11. Germline loops: CDR1 MNHNS, CDR2 SASEGT.

This clonotype has a handful of counts. Since a much larger clone is just one base distant, this may be a read error. The gene calls are TRBV12-3 or TRBV12-4 and TRBJ2-6; D gene uncertain. The CDR3 spans 13 residues. CDR3 DNA sequence: TGTACCAGCACCATCTCTGGGGCCAACGTCCTGACTTTC. Residues: CTSTISGANVLTF.

This clonotype was picked up one time. One end of the junction is discordant with germline, which a read error may explain. V and J are TRBV6-6 and TRBJ1-2; D is perhaps TRBD1 (6 bases). Per germline, CDR1 MNHNY and CDR2 SVGAGI (reference sequence). There are 15 residues in the CDR3. As DNA, the CDR3 is TGTGCCAGCAGTTACTCATTGGGGGCACCATATGGCCACACCTTC. As protein: CASSYSLGAPYGHTF.

About this clonotype: The junction differs from germline at one of its ends, possibly a read error. The chain couples TRBV7-9 to TRBJ2-1, with a possible D match to TRBD1 (6 bases). This CDR3 has 17 residues. CDR1 and CDR2 (germline): SEHNR, FQNEAQ (reference sequence). The CDR3 sequence: CVSRLPYQGPRTNEQFF. The CDR3 bases are TGTGTCAGCAGATTACCATATCAGGGGCCTAGAACAAATGAGCAGTTCTTC.

In regard to this clonotype: An end of the junction differs from the germline gene, which may be a read error. The CDR3: CANSFGGAIEQYF. The CDR3 coding sequence is TGTGCCAACAGCTTCGGAGGGGCTATCGAGCAGTATTTC. The V and J genes are TRBV11-2 and TRBJ2-7; D may be TRBD2 (6 bases). Germline V gene sequence: CDR1 SGHAT, CDR2 FQNNGV. The CDR3 sequence is 13 residues long.

Concerning this clonotype itself: Since a much larger clone is just one base distant, this may be a read error. The V gene is TRBV6-5, the J gene TRBJ1-1, with 7 bases lining up with TRBD1. Germline CDR1 and CDR2: MNHEY and SVGAGI. This CDR3 is built from 14 residues. CDR3 nucleotides: TGTGCCAGCAGTGTGACAGGGAAGGACACTGAAGCTCTCTTT. Amino acid sequence: CASSVTGKDTEALF.

On this clonotype: The germline gene is not matched at one end of the junction; a read error may be the cause. CDR3 in DNA: TGCAGCGTTGTAGATGTCGGACAAGGAGAGACCCAATACTTC. Translated: CSVVDVGQGETQYF. The chain has TRBV29-1 and TRBJ2-5; a weak D match, TRBD1 (5 bases). Germline V gives CDR1 SQVTM, CDR2 ANQGSEA. The CDR3 contains 14 residues.

About this clonotype: Sequence at one end of the junction differs from germline and may be a read error. This chain links TRBV11-2 with TRBJ2-1; 8 bases are shared with TRBD2. Germline CDR1 reads SGHAT; CDR2 reads FQNNGV. This CDR3 is built from 15 residues. CDR3: CAGSWSGGGYNEQFF. The CDR3 nucleotides are TGCGCCGGCAGCTGGAGCGGGGGAGGGTACAATGAGCAGTTCTTC.

Concerning this clonotype itself: Relative to the germline gene, one junction end is altered; a read error may explain this. The chain is built from TRBV29-1 and TRBJ2-3, with TRBD1 identical over 9 bases. Germline CDR1 SQVTM, CDR2 ANQGSEA. The CDR3 contains 14 residues. The CDR3 sequence: CSVSRTGASDTQCF. As DNA, the CDR3 is TGCAGCGTTTCCAGGACAGGGGCGTCAGATACGCAGTGTTTT.

V gene TRBV4-3 combines with J gene TRBJ2-2; D unresolved. Deletions cut 0 bases from V and 7 bases from J, with 9 bases between. Germline assignment: CDR1 LGHNA and CDR2 YSLEER. There are 14 residues in the CDR3. As DNA, the CDR3 is TGCGCCAGCAGCCAAGATAGGGCTGTCGGGGAGCTGTTTTTT. It translates to CASSQDRAVGELFF.

The table lists this clonotype with many counts. This chain uses TRBV12-3 or TRBV12-4 with TRBJ2-1, with TRBD1 as a possible D gene (6 bases). CDR3 size: 14 residues. V was pared by 10 bases and J by 2 bases, with 15 bases between. For the CDR3, the DNA is TGTGCCACAACTCAGGGGTCCGCCTACAATGAGCAGTTCTTC. This translates into CATTQGSAYNEQFF.

There are a few counts of this clonotype. The chain links TRBV29-1 to TRBJ1-3; D not resolved. The CDR3 covers 14 residues. Germline CDR1 and CDR2: SQVTM and ANQGSEA. V lost 7 bases, J lost 0 bases, and 13 bases lay in between. Here the CDR3 reads CSGPRSLSGNTIYF. The CDR3 nucleotides are TGCAGCGGGCCCAGGAGCCTCTCTGGAAACACCATATATTTT.

A word on this clonotype: This sequence may be a read error, since a much larger clone differs from it by one base. V gene TRBV6-1 combines with J gene TRBJ2-7; 9 bases match TRBD1. Trimming at V came to 9 bases and at J to 2 bases, leaving 8 bases not matched to a gene. The CDR3 is 14 amino acids. Germline-derived CDR1 and CDR2 are MNHNS and SASEGT. The CDR3 bases are TGTGCCAGACAACGGACAGGGGTCCCCTACGAGCAGTACTTC. Protein sequence: CARQRTGVPYEQYF.

J is TRBJ1-2 and V is TRBV7-9; no definite D call. V shed 8 bases and J shed 3 bases, with 10 bases lying between them. The CDR3 extends over 12 amino acids. CDR1 is SEHNR, CDR2 FQNEAQ, per germline (reference sequence). CDR3 sequence: CASAAMDYGYTF. CDR3 sequence (DNA): TGTGCCAGCGCCGCTATGGACTATGGCTACACCTTC.

About this clonotype: One end of the junction is discordant with germline, which a read error may explain. The chain carries TRBV7-9 and TRBJ2-1, with 8 bases lining up with TRBD2. The CDR3 covers 14 residues. Per germline, CDR1 SEHNR and CDR2 FQNEAQ (reference sequence). The CDR3 here is CTSGLVGAGVEQFF. The CDR3, as DNA: TGTACCAGCGGCTTAGTGGGAGCGGGGGTTGAGCAGTTCTTC.

Comments on this clonotype: The CDR3 carries no conserved terminal phenylalanine or tryptophan, so it likely arises from a read error. This chain links TRBV10-3 with TRBJ2-6, with 7 bases identical to TRBD2. With V trimmed by 8 bases and J by 4 bases, 8 bases remained unmatched. CDR1 and CDR2 (germline): ENHRY, SYGVKD. The CDR3 contains 15 residues. CDR3 coding DNA: TGTGCCATCGGTGTGGGAGGGCACGGGGCCAACGTCCTGACTTTA. This gives the protein CAIGVGGHGANVLTL.

Turning to this clonotype: The CDR3 ends on some other residue instead of the conserved phenylalanine or tryptophan, so this is likely a read error. The V gene is TRBV4-3, the J gene TRBJ1-2, with D possibly TRBD1 on 5 matching bases. Trimming took off 2 bases at V and 8 bases at J, with 15 bases between the two ends. Germline assignment: CDR1 LGHNA and CDR2 YSLEER. CDR3 length equals 14 residues. The CDR3 nucleotides read TGCGCCAGCAGCCAAAACTGGCCGGGGCCAGGCTACACCTTA. Translating it yields CASSQNWPGPGYTL.

Details on this clonotype: At one boundary the junction diverges from the germline segment, which might be a read error. This rearrangement joins TRBV6-1 to TRBJ2-1; 11 nucleotides align to TRBD1. The germline gives CDR1 MNHNS, CDR2 SASEGT. This CDR3 comprises 15 residues. CDR3 sequence: CVSRVGTGGCNEQFF. For the CDR3, the DNA is TGTGTCAGCAGAGTCGGGACAGGGGGATGCAATGAGCAGTTCTTC.

This clonotype was detected ten times or more. The chain uses TRBV6-1 and TRBJ1-6; TRBD1 might be the D (6 bases). V dropped 6 bases and J dropped 13 bases, with 13 bases sitting between them. Germline values: CDR1 MNHNS, CDR2 SASEGT. CDR3 length: 12 amino acids. CDR3 sequence (DNA): TGTGCCAGCAGGGACAGACGTCTGCCCCTCCACTTT. As protein: CASRDRRLPLHF.

This clonotype was seen only a few times. Just one base apart from a much larger clone, this may be a read error. This is likely a read error, given that the CDR3 carries no conserved phenylalanine or tryptophan at its end. This chain joins TRBV30 and TRBJ2-4, with 9 nucleotides matching TRBD2. V lost 6 bases, J lost 7 bases, and 7 bases stayed unmatched. CDR3 length equals 13 residues. CDR1 is GTSNPN, CDR2 SVGIG, per germline (reference sequence). CDR3 amino acids: CACSSGSLNIQYS. CDR3 DNA: TGTGCCTGTAGTAGCGGGAGTTTGAACATTCAGTACTCC.

The chain couples TRBV28 to TRBJ1-2, with D unresolved. The germline V gene has CDR1 MDHEN and CDR2 SYDVKM. The CDR3 has 13 amino acids. Trimming removed 3 bases from V and 3 bases from J, with 8 bases in between. The CDR3 DNA reads TGTGCCAGCAGTTTGGTCACAGACTATGGCTACACCTTC. Amino acids: CASSLVTDYGYTF.

Only one count was recorded for this clonotype. The junction does not match germline at one end; this may be a read error. This chain links TRBV5-5 with TRBJ1-5; D may be TRBD1 (5 bases). This CDR3 region has 14 residues. CDR1 is SGHKS and CDR2 is YYEKEE in the germline V gene (reference sequence). The CDR3 nucleotides read TGTGCCAGCAGCTTATGGGGGTACATTCAGCCCCAGCACTTT. Protein: CASSLWGYIQPQHF.